This TCR beta chain derives from a study of CD8+ T cells in alopecia areata listed by TCRdb under 2018. With regard to the full study: Treated patients were enrolled in an open-label pilot trial of oral tofacitinib, 5 to 10 mg twice daily, for moderate-to-severe alopecia areata. Biopsies were taken from tofacitinib-treated patients at baseline and again at 4 and 24 weeks into treatment, and several of those patients also had a later scalp biopsy. immunoSEQ multiplex PCR using 35 Vbeta forward primers and 13 Jbeta reverse primers was used to amplify TCRbeta CDR3 regions. Tofacitinib was administered for 6 to 18 months, and 6 months of follow-up off drug were then conducted to assess delayed response and recurrence. In treated patients, disease severity was measured using the SALT score, which gives the percentage of scalp surface area affected. Scalp clonality was compared across normal scalp (n=4), patchy alopecia areata scalp (n=8), and alopecia totalis/universalis scalp (n=8). The study used high-throughput TCRbeta sequencing to examine T cell clonal expansion in alopecia areata, in both the C3H/HeJ mouse model and human patients. RNA was obtained with the PAXgene miRNA kit for fixed scalp, the miRNeasy kit for PBMCs, and the RNeasy kit for mouse skin. In humans, TCRbeta sequencing was performed on scalp tissue and on sorted CD4+ and CD8+ peripheral blood T cells from healthy controls and from patients with patchy or totalis/universalis alopecia areata. Overall study results and their limits: TCR sequences shared between patients were less clear than in mice, possibly partly because of HLA diversity in the patient population. Scalp clonality and the number of expanded CD8+ clones among the top 100 scalp clones were significantly decreased by tofacitinib. Scalp TCR repertoire analysis is complicated because resident alphabeta T cells in normal human skin are also sequenced, whereas mouse skin is dominated by gammadelta T cells. During tofacitinib treatment, many expanded lesional clones remained in scalp and blood, and this persistence may partly explain relapse after treatment is stopped. Higher clonality and more expanded CD8+ clones were observed in lesional scalp than in normal scalp, particularly in alopecia totalis/universalis, a finding suggestive of antigenic drive. Because the treated cohort was small and included a single nonresponder, larger studies are needed to assess links between baseline CD8+ expansion and response.

As for this clone: No cognate antigen has been identified for it. No per-base quality is available; no much larger clone lies one base away.

What this sample's treatment or condition label stands for: oral pan-JAK inhibitor, 5-10 mg twice daily. Peripheral blood and lesional scalp punch biopsies were obtained from patients with alopecia areata. After PBMCs were isolated by density centrifugation and stained for CD3, CD4 and CD8, a FACSAria was used to sort CD4+ and CD8+ T cells. Library method: the immunoSEQ multiplex PCR assay. To provide template for TCR sequencing, every sample had RNA extracted and reverse transcribed into cDNA. SuperScript III was used for first-strand cDNA synthesis, primed with a 2:1 mix of oligo-dT and random hexamers. A synthetic immune receptor repertoire was used to assess amplification bias, and residual bias was removed computationally. The study's own analysis went as follows. Raw reads were preprocessed to remove errors, and CDR3 was defined by IMGT conventions from the conserved cysteine to phenylalanine. Clonality was computed as 1 minus the Shannon entropy, with the entropy normalized by log2 of the number of productive unique TCRs. Scalp TCRbeta sequences were cross-referenced with sorted blood CD4 and CD8 repertoires so that the CD4 or CD8 identity of scalp clones could be inferred. The immuneACCESS repertoire file appears here via TCRdb, limited to in-frame rearrangements. These files lack a portion of the clones; in checked studies, under half of the deficit traces to unresolved V genes, and the cause of the others is not known. Clone size and V and J calls were adopted from that table, with D and trimming inferred from the DNA. In all, the sample holds approximately 180,000 clones, and just under 65% of those were seen once. Roughly 1.3% of the sample goes to the ten largest clones.

The germline V gene specifies MGHDK as CDR1 and SYGVNS as CDR2. Deletion took 2 bases off V and 2 bases off J, with a span of 18 bases between the germline ends. Inclusive of the bounding cysteine and phenylalanine, the CDR3 is 17 residues long. Of all the DNA, just the CDR3 is kept, 51 bases in frame from base 1. The chain is assembled from TRBV25-1 and TRBJ1-1; no D gene is confidently identified. The origin of this receptor is a human donor with alopecia areata. The sample was CD4+ T cells sorted from blood, taken at roughly week 49, from a patient treated with tofacitinib. The sequence in DNA is TGTGCCAGCAGTGAAAGTCACAAGTTCCCTATTAACACTGAAGCTTTCTTT. This codes for CASSESHKFPINTEAFF. The full variable domain, with segments outside the CDR3 supplied by the reference TRBV25-1 and TRBJ1-1 proteins, appears as EADIYQTPRYLVIGTGKKITLECSQTMGHDKMYWYQQDPGMELHLIHYSYGVNSTEKGDLSSESTVSRIRTEHFPLTLESARPSHTSQYLCASSESHKFPINTEAFFGQGTRLTVV.